This entry is about one TCR beta chain. The antigen this receptor binds is unknown. No per-base quality is available; no much larger clone lies one base away. The record originates from a study of blood T cell repertoires in COVID-19 (dated by TCRdb to the early 2020s). Study-wide context: Samples covering the acute and convalescent phases of COVID-19 were provided by collaborators in the United States, Italy and Spain. The dataset comprised deeply sampled blood TCRbeta repertoires from subjects exposed to, actively infected with, or recovered from COVID-19. The repertoires were made available in a free public database intended to serve as a resource for research on the immune response to SARS-CoV-2. The sample metadata nearly always contained a de-identified subject ID, COVID-19 status, age in years and sex. The samples were drawn from the first 160 participants of the ongoing ImmuneRACE study and from under 1,500 subjects provided by 6 global collaborators. Where HLA class I and class II types were available, the types were taken from metadata supplied by the sample provider, not from assay-based typing. The material from the prospective study consisted of cDNA or gDNA derived from T cells, B-cell-depleted T cells, or PBMCs.

Overall study outcomes, separate from this receptor: How much clinical and demographic metadata was included differed by source and by participant, and the metadata was provided uncurated.

The CDR3 numbers 12 residues from cysteine through phenylalanine. The only DNA kept is the CDR3, 36 bases in frame from the first base. CDR1 and CDR2, per the germline V gene (reference sequence), are DFQATT and SNEGSKA. V is shortened by 3 bases, J by 4 bases, and the region joining them spans 7 bases. Participants in the prospective study were aged about 18 to 95 years, lived in under 30 United States geographic areas, and enrolled through a virtual design. Cohort assignment in the prospective study relied on participant-reported clinical history from a screening survey and a study questionnaire. In the prospective study, whole blood, serum and a nasopharyngeal or oropharyngeal swab were collected from each participant by mobile phlebotomists. Additional blood draws and questionnaires over an approximately 2-month period could optionally be provided by prospective study participants. Prospective study blood samples were shipped either frozen or at room temperature before DNA extraction.

TCRbeta CDR3 regions were amplified from genomic DNA by means of the immunoSEQ Assay, a bias-controlled multiplex PCR. As for the authors' bioinformatics: The number of nucleated cells in each sample was estimated from the amplification of reference gene primers within the assay. To quantify the absolute abundance of each unique TCRbeta CDR3 rearrangement, sequence reads were collapsed and filtered. For each sample, productive Simpson clonality was calculated by taking the square root of Simpson's diversity index across productive rearrangements. Here the immuneACCESS table is served through TCRdb, limited to in-frame sequences with V and J called. Missing clones are a known gap in these copies; in checked studies unresolved V genes cover under half, and the rest lacks a known reason. V and J calls and clone size are copied from that table; D and trimming were computed from the DNA. The sample includes 180,000 or so clones, with roughly 90% observed a single time. The top ten hold around 1.2% of the sample.

This sequence uses TRBV20-1 and TRBJ2-1, with a weak D call of TRBD1 (6 bases match). Sequencing was done on a sample of PBMCs or T cells enriched from blood (not recorded which). The clonotype comes from a human donor with acute COVID-19. The donor label of this sample is uncertain. In nucleotides, the sequence is TGCAGTGCTAGTACAGGGTACAATGAGCAGTTCTTC. Its product reads: CSASTGYNEQFF.